These T cell receptor beta chains were read from a single sample in a study of OX40 agonist ivuxolimab in advanced cancers. Profiling relied on immunoSEQ multiplex PCR, and the TCRdb table lists in-frame clones only, not all of them. The repertoire holds around 68,000 clones, with 85% to 95% as singletons. The sequencing used CD4+ or CD8+ T cells sorted from blood, collected in a trial of the OX40 agonist ivuxolimab. These receptors all stem from an adult with an advanced solid tumor such as melanoma, head and neck, liver or kidney cancer. CDR3s include the opening cysteine and the closing phenylalanine or tryptophan. The D gene is left open where the match is weak. Expanded clones are given a class, and other clones once, few, many or no size at all.

D gene	V gene	J gene	clone size	CDR3 protein	CDR3 DNA
TRBD1	TRBV29-1	TRBJ1-2	-	CSARGLGYTF	TGCAGCGCCAGGGGGCTTGGCTACACCTTC
-	TRBV30	TRBJ2-3	-	CAWDGKTSTTDTQYF	TGTGCCTGGGATGGAAAGACTTCGACCACAGATACGCAGTATTTT
-	TRBV18	TRBJ2-5	-	CASSPQGYQETQYF	TGTGCCAGCTCACCACAAGGGTACCAAGAGACCCAGTACTTC
TRBD2	TRBV10-3	TRBJ2-2	-	CAISESGLAGNTGELFF	TGTGCCATCAGTGAGTCAGGTCTAGCGGGGAACACCGGGGAGCTGTTTTTT
-	TRBV6-6	TRBJ1-3	-	CASSSPGNTIYF	TGTGCCAGCAGTTCCCCTGGAAACACCATATATTTT
-	TRBV15	TRBJ2-5	-	CATSRDRAQETQYF	TGTGCCACCAGCAGAGATCGGGCACAAGAGACCCAGTACTTC
TRBD2	TRBV13	TRBJ2-5	-	CASSLEGSGGPEGTQYF	TGTGCCAGCAGCTTAGAGGGTAGCGGGGGCCCCGAAGGGACCCAGTACTTC
TRBD2	TRBV5-1	TRBJ2-5	-	CASTLPSGNQETQYF	TGCGCCAGCACCCTGCCTAGCGGAAACCAAGAGACCCAGTACTTC
TRBD1	TRBV7-9	TRBJ1-1	-	CASTRGQGTEAFF	TGTGCCAGCACTCGCGGACAGGGCACTGAAGCTTTCTTT
TRBD2	TRBV5-1	TRBJ2-1	-	CASSLSALAGGNEQFF	TGCGCCAGCAGCTTAAGCGCACTAGCGGGAGGCAATGAGCAGTTCTTC
-	TRBV9	TRBJ2-7	-	CASSLSDSTYEQYF	TGTGCCAGCAGCCTGTCGGACAGTACCTACGAGCAGTACTTC
-	TRBV20-1	TRBJ1-4	-	CSAKGRELFF	TGCAGTGCAAAAGGGCGGGAACTGTTTTTT
-	TRBV30	TRBJ2-7	-	CAWSVRPTAYEQYF	TGTGCCTGGAGTGTTCGGCCAACAGCCTACGAGCAGTACTTC
-	TRBV7-2	TRBJ2-1	once	CASTTYGSYNEQFF	TGTGCCAGCACCACCTATGGCTCCTACAATGAGCAGTTCTTC
-	TRBV25-1	TRBJ2-3	-	CASSAGRGAGDTQYF	TGTGCCAGCAGCGCGGGGAGGGGGGCAGGAGATACGCAGTATTTT
-	TRBV5-1	TRBJ2-5	-	CASSFGRGREETQYF	TGCGCCAGCAGCTTCGGCAGGGGGCGGGAGGAGACCCAGTACTTC
TRBD1	TRBV18	TRBJ1-1	-	CASSLARTGVREAFF	TGTGCCAGCTCACTCGCCCGGACAGGCGTTCGTGAAGCTTTCTTT
TRBD2	TRBV12-5	TRBJ2-1	-	CASGIAGGGYNEQFF	TGTGCTAGTGGTATAGCGGGGGGTGGGTACAATGAGCAGTTCTTC
-	TRBV27	TRBJ1-5	-	CASSFMYNQPQHF	TGTGCCAGCAGTTTTATGTACAATCAGCCCCAGCATTTT
-	TRBV19	TRBJ1-1	-	CASRGDLGTEAFF	TGTGCCAGCCGCGGGGACTTAGGCACTGAAGCTTTCTTT
TRBD1	TRBV19	TRBJ1-1	-	CASSILTGGAAEAFF	TGTGCCAGTAGTATACTGACAGGGGGCGCGGCCGAAGCTTTCTTT
-	TRBV19	TRBJ1-2	-	CASSARVEGYGYTF	TGTGCCAGTAGTGCCAGGGTAGAGGGCTATGGCTACACCTTC
-	TRBV19	TRBJ1-2	-	CASSREGIGGYTF	TGTGCCAGTAGTAGAGAAGGGATCGGAGGCTACACCTTC
TRBD2	TRBV11-2	TRBJ2-1	-	CASSLVGLAGIGNEQFF	TGTGCCAGCAGCTTAGTTGGTCTAGCGGGGATCGGCAATGAGCAGTTCTTC
TRBD1	TRBV9	TRBJ2-3	-	CASVPGTGPTDTQYF	TGTGCCAGCGTACCCGGGACAGGGCCCACAGATACGCAGTATTTT
-	TRBV6-5	TRBJ2-7	-	CASSYSTNGEQYF	TGTGCCAGCAGTTACTCGACCAACGGCGAGCAGTACTTC
TRBD1	TRBV30	TRBJ2-2	-	CAWNLQGAGGELFF	TGTGCCTGGAACCTACAGGGGGCTGGCGGGGAGCTGTTTTTT
-	TRBV14	TRBJ1-2	-	CASSQEDSSLNYGYTF	TGTGCCAGCAGCCAAGAGGACAGCAGCCTCAACTATGGCTACACCTTC
TRBD2	TRBV18	TRBJ2-1	-	CASSPPGTSGGLEQFF	TGTGCCAGCTCACCACCGGGGACTAGCGGGGGTCTTGAGCAGTTCTTC
-	TRBV6-1	TRBJ1-1	-	CASKNGLVDIAEAFF	TGTGCCAGCAAAAACGGCCTGGTCGATATAGCTGAAGCTTTCTTT
-	TRBV7-9	TRBJ1-1	once	CASSSRTGNTEAFF	TGTGCCAGCAGCTCTAGGACGGGGAACACTGAAGCTTTCTTT
-	TRBV5-1	TRBJ2-3	-	CASSPTGGYSTDTQYF	TGCGCCAGCAGCCCGACAGGCGGGTATAGCACAGATACGCAGTATTTT
TRBD1	TRBV10-3	TRBJ2-7	-	CAVRMGQLFNEQYF	TGTGCCGTTCGCATGGGACAGTTATTCAACGAGCAGTACTTC
-	TRBV19	TRBJ2-4	-	CASGALAKNIQYF	TGTGCCAGTGGAGCTCTAGCCAAAAACATTCAGTACTTC
-	TRBV6-5	TRBJ1-1	-	CASSPNDRYTEAFF	TGTGCCAGCAGCCCAAACGACAGATACACTGAAGCTTTCTTT
-	TRBV18	TRBJ1-1	-	CASSPPTGEAFF	TGTGCCAGCTCACCCCCGACTGGTGAAGCTTTCTTT
TRBD1	TRBV6-6	TRBJ2-2	-	CASSPGQGANTGELFF	TGTGCCAGCAGTCCAGGACAGGGGGCGAACACCGGGGAGCTGTTTTTT